These T cell receptor beta chains were read from a single sample in a study of Ad26.COV2.S vaccination and SARS-CoV-2 variants. Only in-frame clones appear in the TCRdb table, and some are missing; sequencing was by immunoSEQ multiplex PCR. The table includes around 450,000 clones, approximately 92% detected once. The sequencing used peripheral blood, collected in a trial of Ad26.COV2.S vaccine versus placebo. These receptors were obtained from a person between 18 and 59 years old who received the Ad26.COV2.S COVID-19 vaccine or a placebo. The CDR3 runs from the conserved cysteine through the conserved F or W. The D gene is left open where the match is weak. Clone size is not always given. Where it is, it says once, few, many or a class for expanded clones.

j_call | d_call | v_call | clone_size | cdr3_aa | cdr3_nt
TRBJ2-1 | - | TRBV6-2/TRBV6-3 | - | CASSYALDRQFF | TGTGCCAGCAGTTACGCCCTGGACAGACAGTTCTTC
TRBJ2-5 | - | TRBV5-4 | - | CASSLAWAGRETQYF | TGTGCCAGCAGCTTGGCCTGGGCGGGAAGGGAGACCCAGTACTTC
TRBJ1-5 | - | TRBV5-1 | few | CASSLVSGNQPQHF | TGCGCCAGCAGCTTGGTTTCCGGCAATCAGCCCCAGCATTTT
TRBJ2-1 | TRBD2 | TRBV25-1 | - | CASSELGAGGDHEQFF | TGTGCCAGCAGTGAATTGGGTGCGGGAGGGGATCATGAGCAGTTCTTC
TRBJ2-1 | TRBD2 | TRBV7-3 | - | CASSFIAGLGENSEQFF | TGTGCCAGCAGCTTCATTGCGGGACTAGGGGAGAATTCGGAGCAGTTCTTC
TRBJ2-1 | - | TRBV20-1 | - | CSARGYNEQFF | TGCAGTGCTAGAGGGTACAATGAGCAGTTCTTC
TRBJ1-4 | - | TRBV13 | - | CASSSTGGSPNEKLFF | TGTGCCAGCAGTTCGACGGGGGGCAGCCCTAATGAAAAACTGTTTTTT
TRBJ2-7 | - | TRBV27 | - | CASSGPRGFKQYF | TGTGCCAGCAGTGGTCCTCGGGGGTTTAAGCAGTACTTC
TRBJ2-1 | TRBD2 | TRBV10-3 | - | CAISESPGTSGSSSYNEQFF | TGTGCCATCAGTGAGTCGCCCGGGACTAGCGGGAGCAGCTCCTACAATGAGCAGTTCTTC
TRBJ1-5 | TRBD1 | TRBV7-9 | - | CASSSGQPYQPQHF | TGTGCCAGCAGCTCGGGACAGCCTTATCAGCCCCAGCATTTT
TRBJ2-2 | - | TRBV19 | - | CASSTVTGSGELFF | TGTGCCAGTAGTACCGTCACAGGGTCCGGGGAGCTGTTTTTT
TRBJ1-5 | - | TRBV21-1 | - | CARKDRGRQPQHF | TGTGCCAGGAAGGACAGGGGAAGACAGCCCCAGCATTTT
TRBJ2-2 | - | TRBV9 | - | CASTGDIFTGELFF | TGTGCCAGTACGGGTGACATTTTCACCGGGGAGCTGTTTTTT
TRBJ2-1 | TRBD2 | TRBV5-1 | once | CASSQRTSGSYNEQFF | TGCGCCAGCAGTCAACGGACTAGCGGGTCCTACAATGAGCAGTTCTTC
TRBJ1-2 | - | TRBV3-1/TRBV3-2 | - | CASSQVPGILNYGYTF | TGTGCCAGCAGCCAAGTACCAGGGATCCTCAACTATGGCTACACCTTC
TRBJ2-1 | - | TRBV5-4 | - | CASSLGIRGFHNEQFF | TGTGCCAGCAGCTTGGGGATCAGGGGATTCCACAATGAGCAGTTCTTC
TRBJ1-4 | - | TRBV20-1 | - | CSASEGATNEKLFF | TGCAGTGCTAGTGAAGGAGCAACTAATGAAAAACTGTTTTTT
TRBJ1-4 | - | TRBV7-9 | - | CASSYFEEKLFF | TGTGCCAGCAGCTATTTCGAGGAAAAACTGTTTTTT
TRBJ1-4 | - | TRBV25-1 | - | CASSEPGGRGGNEKLFF | TGTGCCAGCAGTGAACCCGGGGGGCGGGGCGGAAATGAAAAACTGTTTTTT
TRBJ2-5 | TRBD1 | TRBV5-6 | - | CASSSDRDGYLGTQYF | TGTGCCAGCAGCAGCGACAGGGATGGTTACCTTGGGACCCAGTACTTC
TRBJ2-1 | TRBD2 | TRBV4-3 | once | CASGRTSGSEQFF | TGCGCCAGCGGACGGACTAGCGGGAGTGAGCAGTTCTTC
TRBJ1-5 | - | TRBV4-3 | few | CASSQGLGNQPQHF | TGCGCCAGCAGCCAAGGGCTTGGGAATCAGCCCCAGCATTTT
TRBJ1-4 | - | TRBV4-1 | once | CASSQDQAGIEEKLFF | TGCGCCAGCAGCCAAGATCAGGCAGGGATCGAGGAAAAACTGTTTTTT
TRBJ2-3 | - | TRBV30 | few | CAWSVPPARDTQYF | TGTGCCTGGAGTGTTCCGCCCGCGAGGGATACGCAGTATTTT
TRBJ1-2 | - | TRBV6-2/TRBV6-3 | - | CASSYGVFGGYTF | TGTGCCAGCAGTTACGGGGTTTTTGGCGGCTACACCTTC
TRBJ2-3 | - | TRBV7-9 | - | CASSLGLRVPDTQYF | TGTGCCAGCAGCTTAGGGCTTAGGGTCCCAGATACGCAGTATTTT
TRBJ1-1 | TRBD1 | TRBV19 | - | CASSRPGGQGVTNTEAFF | TGTGCCAGTAGCCGCCCGGGGGGACAGGGAGTAACGAACACTGAAGCTTTCTTT
TRBJ1-1 | - | TRBV18 | - | CASSSNENTEAFF | TGTGCCAGCTCATCAAATGAAAACACTGAAGCTTTCTTT
TRBJ2-6 | TRBD1 | TRBV27 | - | CASSRTGGMRSGANVLTF | TGTGCCAGCAGTCGAACAGGGGGCATGAGGTCTGGGGCCAACGTCCTGACTTTC
TRBJ2-5 | - | TRBV19 | - | CASSKGSSLGETQYF | TGTGCCAGTAGTAAGGGTTCCAGCCTAGGTGAGACCCAGTACTTC
TRBJ1-5 | - | TRBV2 | once | CASEAQASFNQPQHF | TGTGCCAGCGAAGCACAGGCATCCTTTAATCAGCCCCAGCATTTT
TRBJ1-6 | - | TRBV9 | - | CASSPAGQSNSPLHF | TGTGCCAGCAGCCCAGCGGGACAATCCAATTCACCCCTCCACTTT
TRBJ1-1 | - | TRBV6-2/TRBV6-3 | - | CASSYSGAGEAFF | TGTGCCAGCAGTTATTCAGGGGCTGGAGAAGCTTTCTTT
TRBJ2-6 | - | TRBV27 | - | CASSLGKAGANVLTF | TGTGCCAGCAGCTTAGGGAAAGCCGGGGCCAACGTCCTGACTTTC
TRBJ2-2 | TRBD2 | TRBV19 | - | CASLRTSGFPLTGELFF | TGTGCCAGCCTTCGGACTAGCGGTTTTCCTCTCACCGGGGAGCTGTTTTTT
TRBJ1-1 | - | TRBV28 | - | CASSPLGQSNTEAFF | TGTGCCAGCAGTCCCTTGGGACAATCGAACACTGAAGCTTTCTTT
TRBJ1-1 | - | TRBV25-1 | - | CASSDRGLNTEAFF | TGTGCCAGCAGTGACCGCGGTTTGAACACTGAAGCTTTCTTT
TRBJ2-1 | - | TRBV4-3 | - | CASSQVLGIVGEQFF | TGCGCCAGCAGCCAAGTCTTGGGAATTGTCGGTGAGCAGTTCTTC
TRBJ2-2 | - | TRBV6-2/TRBV6-3 | - | CASSLDGFHLDTGELFF | TGTGCCAGCAGTTTGGATGGGTTTCACCTCGACACCGGGGAGCTGTTTTTT